A selection of T cell receptor beta chains follows, all from one sample in a study of blood T cell repertoires in COVID-19. The table came from immunoSEQ multiplex PCR; TCRdb's copy has only in-frame clones and leaves some out. This table has 95,000 to 150,000 clones, 88% appearing once. Sequenced sample: peripheral blood. All receptors come from a man aged 45-60 years with acute or convalescent COVID-19. Both conserved end residues are part of each CDR3.

V: TRBV5-4; CDR3: CASSLAREHEQYF
V: TRBV9; CDR3: CASSGTGTRTDTQYF
V: TRBV7-2; CDR3: CASSLGDRNEKLFF
V: TRBV27; CDR3: CASSFGRGTDTQYF
V: TRBV4-2; CDR3: CASSQGTSGRQETQYF
V: TRBV9; CDR3: CASSVSPKLQGDLYGYTF
V: TRBV18; CDR3: CASSPTVANYGYTF
V: TRBV10-2; CDR3: CASSIQGASYGYTF
V: TRBV7-2; CDR3: CASIRLAGSYEQYF
V: TRBV3-1/TRBV3-2; CDR3: CASSQEGWIIQYF
V: TRBV7-8; CDR3: CASSLALDTEAFF
V: TRBV30; CDR3: CAWTAVIGGAGGYTF
V: TRBV6-5; CDR3: CASSPGGGTGELFF
V: TRBV10-1; CDR3: CASRKDRCSYNEQFF
V: TRBV6-6; CDR3: CASSYPGTGEGETQYF
V: TRBV19; CDR3: CASTTGQGYSPLHF
V: TRBV15; CDR3: CATRTSGNTGELFF
V: TRBV6-5; CDR3: CASTRLNYGYTF
V: TRBV6-2/TRBV6-3; CDR3: CASIPLAGINEQFF
V: TRBV11-2; CDR3: CASSLVGVQETQYF
V: TRBV6-4; CDR3: CASRVGLTGELFF
V: TRBV24-1; CDR3: CATSEGQGFNQPQHF
V: TRBV10-3; CDR3: CAISLTGLTYEQYF
V: TRBV15; CDR3: CATSRDRGQVRAFF
V: TRBV25-1; CDR3: CASSPQAGEQYF
V: TRBV4-1; CDR3: CASRGGTSGRTDTQYF
V: TRBV19; CDR3: CASSRTSGTYNEQFF
V: TRBV18; CDR3: CASSPPGRVSYGYTF
V: TRBV24-1; CDR3: CATSDFDRVQPQHF
V: TRBV27; CDR3: CAAPAGESGNIQYF
V: TRBV7-9; CDR3: CASSLGLAETSYEQYF
V: TRBV11-2; CDR3: CASSLVWTSSRQQYF
V: TRBV10-3; CDR3: CAISEQGGGVNEQYF
V: TRBV6-5; CDR3: CASGRTGDTDTQYF
V: TRBV6-4; CDR3: CARGAGQGNYGYTF
V: TRBV18; CDR3: CASSPGGKPQVTEAFF
V: TRBV10-3; CDR3: CAIMDSSKADTQYF
V: TRBV5-1; CDR3: CASSLAEGPETQYF
V: TRBV20-1; CDR3: CSASSNPHRVGETQYF
V: TRBV6-5; CDR3: CASSYSWTSGSYEQYF
V: TRBV4-2; CDR3: CASSQGSGNQETQYF
V: TRBV12-3/TRBV12-4; CDR3: CASTGGAGYTF
V: TRBV2; CDR3: CASSSGLAGRYEQYF
V: TRBV14; CDR3: CASSQVNSSPLHF